The 3 T cell receptor beta chains below come from one sample, sequenced in a study of blood T cell repertoires in COVID-19. TCRdb's table, derived via immunoSEQ multiplex PCR, lists solely in-frame clones and lacks some. This sample has 100,000 to 140,000 clones, with approximately 88% found just once. What was sequenced was peripheral blood. These receptors originate from a human donor in a cohort sampled during active COVID-19.

The chain carries TRBV3-1 (or the pseudogene TRBV3-2) and TRBJ1-5; the D gene is possibly TRBD1 (6 bases). The CDR3 spans 13 residues. Trimming took off 4 bases at V and 5 bases at J, with 9 bases between the two ends. CDR1 is LGHDT and CDR2 is YNNKEL in the germline V gene (reference sequence). CDR3 nucleotides: TGTGCCAGCAGCCGGACAGAAGATCAGCCCCAGCATTTT. As protein: CASSRTEDQPQHF.

This chain uses TRBV6-1 with TRBJ2-7; D is possibly TRBD2 (6 bases). Germline values: CDR1 MNHNS, CDR2 SASEGT. V lost 1 base, J lost 3 bases, and 10 bases lay in between. The CDR3 length is 14 residues. The CDR3 DNA reads as TGTGCCAGCAGTGAAGGGTTAGCGGTCTACGAGCAGTACGTC. Residues: CASSEGLAVYEQYV.

The CDR3 DNA sequence: TGTGCCAGCAGCATGGGGACTAGCGGGATGACCGGGGAGCTGTTTTTT. Translation gives CASSMGTSGMTGELFF. The V and J genes are TRBV3-1 (or the pseudogene TRBV3-2) and TRBJ2-2; 13 bases align to TRBD2. The germline gives CDR1 LGHDT, CDR2 YNNKEL (reference sequence). The CDR3 is 16 residues long. Losses at the gene ends were 5 bases for V and 5 bases for J; bases not matched to a gene: 5.